The sequence of this T cell receptor (beta chain) was determined in a study of blood T cell repertoires in COVID-19. Libraries were prepared by immunoSEQ multiplex PCR; TCRdb keeps only in-frame clonotypes and omits some of them. The top ten hold approximately 2% of the sample, which has fewer than 350,000 clones, 85% to 90% seen once. CDR3 length equals 16 residues. V lost 1 base, J lost 0 bases, and 10 bases lay in between. From germline, CDR1 is LNHDA and CDR2 SQIVND (reference sequence). The sample consisted of PBMCs or T cells enriched from blood (not recorded which). The chain has TRBV19 and TRBJ1-5; no clear D. The receptor's source is a woman aged 55-70 years in a cohort exposed to, infected with or recovered from COVID-19 (not recorded which). Here the CDR3 DNA reads TGTGCCAGTAGTATAGCGGGAGGGAATAGCAATCAGCCCCAGCATTTT. The encoded protein is CASSIAGGNSNQPQHF.